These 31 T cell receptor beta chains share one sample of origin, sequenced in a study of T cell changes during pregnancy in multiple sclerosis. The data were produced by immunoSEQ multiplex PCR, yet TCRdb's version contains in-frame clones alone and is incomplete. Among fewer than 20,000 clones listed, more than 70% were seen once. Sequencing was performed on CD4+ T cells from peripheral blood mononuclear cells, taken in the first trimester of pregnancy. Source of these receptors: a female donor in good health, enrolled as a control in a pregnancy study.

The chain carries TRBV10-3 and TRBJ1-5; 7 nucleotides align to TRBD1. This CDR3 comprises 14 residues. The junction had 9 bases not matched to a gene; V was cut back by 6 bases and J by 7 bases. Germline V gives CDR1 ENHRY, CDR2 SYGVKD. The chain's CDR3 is CAIRGDREGQPQHF. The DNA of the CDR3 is TGTGCCATCAGAGGAGACAGGGAAGGCCAGCCCCAGCATTTT.

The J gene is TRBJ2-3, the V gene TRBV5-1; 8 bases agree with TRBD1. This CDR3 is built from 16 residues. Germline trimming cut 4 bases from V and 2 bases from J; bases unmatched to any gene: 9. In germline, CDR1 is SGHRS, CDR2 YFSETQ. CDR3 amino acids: CASSPGTGFNTDTQYF. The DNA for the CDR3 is TGCGCCAGCAGCCCGGGGACAGGTTTCAACACAGATACGCAGTATTTT.

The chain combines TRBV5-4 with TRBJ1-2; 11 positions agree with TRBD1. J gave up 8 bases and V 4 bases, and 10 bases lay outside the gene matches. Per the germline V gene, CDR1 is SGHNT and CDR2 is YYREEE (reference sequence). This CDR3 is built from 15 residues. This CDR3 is CASSIGQGAMKGYTF. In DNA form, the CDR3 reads TGTGCCAGCAGCATAGGACAGGGGGCGATGAAGGGCTACACCTTC.

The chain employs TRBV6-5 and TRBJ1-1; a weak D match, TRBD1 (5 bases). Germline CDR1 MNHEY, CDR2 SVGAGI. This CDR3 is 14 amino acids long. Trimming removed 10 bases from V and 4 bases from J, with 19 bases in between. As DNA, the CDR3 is TGTGCCACCCTGGGGGACTTAGGTGGCACTGAAGCTTTCTTT. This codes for CATLGDLGGTEAFF.

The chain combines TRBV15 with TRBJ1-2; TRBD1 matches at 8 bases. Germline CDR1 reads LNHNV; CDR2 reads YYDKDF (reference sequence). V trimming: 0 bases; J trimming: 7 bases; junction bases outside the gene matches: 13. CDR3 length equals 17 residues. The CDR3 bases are TGTGCCACCAGCAGAGAAAAAATGGCCAGGGGGCAAGGTGGCTACACCTTC. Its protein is CATSREKMARGQGGYTF.

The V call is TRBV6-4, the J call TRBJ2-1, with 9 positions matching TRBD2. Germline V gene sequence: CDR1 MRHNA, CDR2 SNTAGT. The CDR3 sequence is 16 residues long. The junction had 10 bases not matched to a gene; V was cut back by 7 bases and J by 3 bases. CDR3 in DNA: TGTGCCAGCACCCGACCTAGCGGGAAGTTCTACAATGAGCAGTTCTTC. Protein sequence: CASTRPSGKFYNEQFF.

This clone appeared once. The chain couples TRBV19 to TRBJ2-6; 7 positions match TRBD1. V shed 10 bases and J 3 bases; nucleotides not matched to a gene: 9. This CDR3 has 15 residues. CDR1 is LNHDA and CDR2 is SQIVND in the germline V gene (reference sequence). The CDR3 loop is CATSKGTVGANVLTF. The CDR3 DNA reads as TGTGCCACCTCAAAGGGGACAGTTGGGGCCAACGTCCTGACTTTC.

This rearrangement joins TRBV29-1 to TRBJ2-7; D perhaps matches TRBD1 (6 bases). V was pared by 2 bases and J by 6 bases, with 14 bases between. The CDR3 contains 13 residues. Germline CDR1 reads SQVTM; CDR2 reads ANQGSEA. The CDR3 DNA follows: TGCAGCGTTGAATCGACGGGACAATCCGAGCAGTACTTC. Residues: CSVESTGQSEQYF.

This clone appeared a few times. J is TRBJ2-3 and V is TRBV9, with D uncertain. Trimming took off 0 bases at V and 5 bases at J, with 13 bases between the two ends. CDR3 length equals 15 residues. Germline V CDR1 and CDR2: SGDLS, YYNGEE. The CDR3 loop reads CASSVVSARGDTQYF. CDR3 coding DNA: TGTGCCAGCAGCGTAGTAAGCGCCCGCGGAGATACGCAGTATTTT.

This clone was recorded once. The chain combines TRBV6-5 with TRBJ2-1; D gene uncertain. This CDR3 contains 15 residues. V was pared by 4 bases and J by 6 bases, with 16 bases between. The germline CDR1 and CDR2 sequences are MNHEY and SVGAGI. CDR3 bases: TGTGCCAGCAGTTTCCAATCTAGACGAGGCAATGAGCAGTTCTTC. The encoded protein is CASSFQSRRGNEQFF.

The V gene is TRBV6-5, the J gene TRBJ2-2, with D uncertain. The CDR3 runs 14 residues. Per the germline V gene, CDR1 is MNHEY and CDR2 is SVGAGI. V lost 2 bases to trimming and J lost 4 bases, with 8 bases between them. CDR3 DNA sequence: TGTGCCAGCAGTTACGGCTTCAGCACCGGGGAGCTGTTTTTT. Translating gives CASSYGFSTGELFF.

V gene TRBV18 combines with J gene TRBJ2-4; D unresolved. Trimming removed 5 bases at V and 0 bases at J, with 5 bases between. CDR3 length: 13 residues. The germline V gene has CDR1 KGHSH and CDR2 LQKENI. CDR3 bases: TGTGCCAGCTCAGTAGTAGCCAAAAACATTCAGTACTTC. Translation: CASSVVAKNIQYF. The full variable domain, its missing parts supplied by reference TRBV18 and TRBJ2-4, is NAGVMQNPRHLVRRRGQEARLRCSPMKGHSHVYWYRQLPEEGLKFMVYLQKENIIDESGMPKERFSAEFPKEGPSILRIQQVVRGDSAAYFCASSVVAKNIQYFGAGTRLSVL.

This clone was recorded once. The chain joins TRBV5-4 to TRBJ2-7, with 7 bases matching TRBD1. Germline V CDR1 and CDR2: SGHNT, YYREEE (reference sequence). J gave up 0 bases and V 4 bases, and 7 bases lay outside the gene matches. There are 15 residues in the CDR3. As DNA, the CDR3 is TGTGCCAGCAGCACTAGACAGGGCAACTCCTACGAGCAGTACTTC. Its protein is CASSTRQGNSYEQYF.

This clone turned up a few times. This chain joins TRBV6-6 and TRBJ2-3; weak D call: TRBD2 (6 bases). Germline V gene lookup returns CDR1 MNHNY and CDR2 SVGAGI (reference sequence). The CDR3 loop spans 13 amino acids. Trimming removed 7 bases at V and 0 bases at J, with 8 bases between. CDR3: CASTRGSTDTQYF. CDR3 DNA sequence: TGTGCCAGCACGCGGGGAAGCACAGATACGCAGTATTTT.

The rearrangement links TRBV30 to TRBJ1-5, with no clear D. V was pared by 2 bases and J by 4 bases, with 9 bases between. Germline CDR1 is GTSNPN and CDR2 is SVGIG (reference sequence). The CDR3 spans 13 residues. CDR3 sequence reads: CAWSLTTNQPQHF. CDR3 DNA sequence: TGTGCCTGGAGTCTTACCACAAATCAGCCCCAGCATTTT.

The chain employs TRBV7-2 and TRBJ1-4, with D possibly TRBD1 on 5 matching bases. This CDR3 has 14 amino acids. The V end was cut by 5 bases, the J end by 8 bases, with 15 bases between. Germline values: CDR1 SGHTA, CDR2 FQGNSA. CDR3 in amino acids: CASSPMSGGEKLFF. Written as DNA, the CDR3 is TGTGCCAGCAGCCCCATGAGCGGGGGGGAAAAACTGTTTTTT.

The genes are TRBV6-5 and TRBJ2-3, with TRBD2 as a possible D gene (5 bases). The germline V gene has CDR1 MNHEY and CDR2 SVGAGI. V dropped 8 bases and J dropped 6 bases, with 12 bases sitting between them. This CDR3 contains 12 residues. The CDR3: CASSKREDTQYF. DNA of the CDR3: TGTGCCAGCTCGAAGAGGGAGGATACGCAGTATTTT.

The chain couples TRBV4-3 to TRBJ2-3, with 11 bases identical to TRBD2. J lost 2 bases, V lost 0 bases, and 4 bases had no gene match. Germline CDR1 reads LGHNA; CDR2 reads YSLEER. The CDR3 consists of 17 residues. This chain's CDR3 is CASSQDSLAGATDTQYF. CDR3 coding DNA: TGCGCCAGCAGCCAAGACTCACTAGCGGGGGCCACAGATACGCAGTATTTT.

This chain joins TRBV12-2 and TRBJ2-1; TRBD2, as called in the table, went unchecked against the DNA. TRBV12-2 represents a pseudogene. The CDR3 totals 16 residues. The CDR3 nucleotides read TGTGCAAGTCGAGGGTGGCGGGAAGGCTCCTACAATGAGCAGTTCTTC. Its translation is CASRGWREGSYNEQFF.

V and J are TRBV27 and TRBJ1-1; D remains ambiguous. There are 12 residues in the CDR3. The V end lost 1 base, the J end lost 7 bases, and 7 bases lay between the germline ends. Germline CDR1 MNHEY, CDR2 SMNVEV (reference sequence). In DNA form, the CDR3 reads TGTGCCAGCAGTTTATATGGAGGTGAAGCTTTCTTT. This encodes CASSLYGGEAFF.

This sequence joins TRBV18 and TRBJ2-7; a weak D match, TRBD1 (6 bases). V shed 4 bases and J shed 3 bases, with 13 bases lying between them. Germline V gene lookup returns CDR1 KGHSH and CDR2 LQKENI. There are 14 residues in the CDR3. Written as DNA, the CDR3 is TGTGCCAGCTCACAAACAACAGGGTTCTACGAGCAGTACTTC. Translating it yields CASSQTTGFYEQYF.

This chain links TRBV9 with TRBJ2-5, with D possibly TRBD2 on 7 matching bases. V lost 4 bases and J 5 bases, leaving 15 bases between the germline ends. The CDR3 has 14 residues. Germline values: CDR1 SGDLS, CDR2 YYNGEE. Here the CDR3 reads CASSQTRGGETQYF. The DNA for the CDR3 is TGTGCCAGCAGCCAAACAAGGGGGGGGGAGACCCAGTACTTC.

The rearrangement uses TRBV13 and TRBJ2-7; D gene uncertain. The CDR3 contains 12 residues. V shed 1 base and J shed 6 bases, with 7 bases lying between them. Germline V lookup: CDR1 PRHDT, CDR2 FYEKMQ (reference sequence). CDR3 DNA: TGTGCCAGCAGCTTAGTACGCGGCGAGCAGTACTTC. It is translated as CASSLVRGEQYF.

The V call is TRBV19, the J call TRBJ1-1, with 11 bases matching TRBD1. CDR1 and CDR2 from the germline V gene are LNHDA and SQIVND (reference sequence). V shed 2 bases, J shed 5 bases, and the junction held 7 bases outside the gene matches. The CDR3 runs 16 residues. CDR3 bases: TGTGCCAGTAGTATATTGGCGGGACAGGGGGAGACTGAAGCTTTCTTT. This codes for CASSILAGQGETEAFF.

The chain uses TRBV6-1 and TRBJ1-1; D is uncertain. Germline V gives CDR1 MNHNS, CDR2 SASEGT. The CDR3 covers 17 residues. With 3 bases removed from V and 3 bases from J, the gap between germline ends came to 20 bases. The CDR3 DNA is TGTGCCAGCAGTGACGGTCCAAGACACTCTGTCGACACTGAAGCTTTCTTT. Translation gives CASSDGPRHSVDTEAFF.

The CDR3 coding sequence is TGTGCCAGCAGCTTGAATAGCAATGAGCAGTTCTTC. The encoded protein is CASSLNSNEQFF. The chain recombines TRBV11-3 with TRBJ2-1; D call uncertain. The CDR3 totals 12 residues. CDR1 is SGHNT and CDR2 is YENEEA in the germline V gene. V lost 3 bases and J lost 6, with 6 bases in between.

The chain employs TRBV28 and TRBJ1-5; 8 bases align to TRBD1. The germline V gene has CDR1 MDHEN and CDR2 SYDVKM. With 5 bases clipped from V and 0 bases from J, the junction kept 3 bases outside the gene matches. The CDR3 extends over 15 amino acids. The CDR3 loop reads CASSLGTGSNQPQHF. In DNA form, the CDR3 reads TGTGCCAGCAGTCTCGGGACAGGTAGCAATCAGCCCCAGCATTTT.

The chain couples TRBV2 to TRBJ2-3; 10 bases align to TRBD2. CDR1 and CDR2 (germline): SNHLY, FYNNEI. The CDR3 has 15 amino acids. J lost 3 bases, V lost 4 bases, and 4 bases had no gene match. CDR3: CASSALAGGTDTQYF. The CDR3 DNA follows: TGTGCCAGCAGTGCCTTAGCGGGGGGTACAGATACGCAGTATTTT.

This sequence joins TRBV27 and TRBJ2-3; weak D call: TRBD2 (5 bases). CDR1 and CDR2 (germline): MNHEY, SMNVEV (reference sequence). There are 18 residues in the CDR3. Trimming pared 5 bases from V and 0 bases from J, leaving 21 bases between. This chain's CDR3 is CASSPRRGRTSSTDTQYF. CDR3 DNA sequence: TGTGCCAGCAGTCCGAGGAGAGGGAGAACCTCTAGCACAGATACGCAGTATTTT.

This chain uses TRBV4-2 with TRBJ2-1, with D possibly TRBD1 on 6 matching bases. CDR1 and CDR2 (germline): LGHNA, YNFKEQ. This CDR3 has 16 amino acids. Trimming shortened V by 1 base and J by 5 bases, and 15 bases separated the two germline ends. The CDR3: CASSQGGRVGNNEQFF. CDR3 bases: TGTGCCAGCAGCCAAGGGGGGCGGGTCGGAAACAATGAGCAGTTCTTC.

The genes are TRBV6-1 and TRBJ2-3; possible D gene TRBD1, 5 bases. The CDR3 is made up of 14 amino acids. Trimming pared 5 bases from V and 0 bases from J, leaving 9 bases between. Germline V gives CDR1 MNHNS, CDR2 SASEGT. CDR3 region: CASSPWTSTDTQYF. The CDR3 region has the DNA TGTGCCAGCAGTCCCTGGACAAGCACAGATACGCAGTATTTT.